This T cell receptor (beta chain) was sequenced for a study of cytomegalovirus exposure and HLA in healthy donors. PCR involved 60 Vbeta and 13 Jbeta primers. The table came from immunoSEQ multiplex PCR; TCRdb's copy has only in-frame clones and leaves some out. The repertoire has some 57,000 clones, roughly 90% of them found once; the top ten carry roughly 1.6%. The CDR3 has 19 amino acids. The ends lost 4 bases at V and 4 bases at J; junction bases unmatched: 17. CDR1 is SGDLS, CDR2 YYNGEE, per germline. The receptor comes from a man aged 30 to 39 in good health and CMV-seropositive. The sample taken for sequencing was PBMCs. The rearrangement links TRBV9 to TRBJ2-7; 13 nucleotides agree with TRBD2. The CDR3 region has the DNA TGTGCCAGCAGCTACGGTCCTACTGAGACTAGCGGGAGGCAATACGAGCAGTACTTC. Its translation: CASSYGPTETSGRQYEQYF.